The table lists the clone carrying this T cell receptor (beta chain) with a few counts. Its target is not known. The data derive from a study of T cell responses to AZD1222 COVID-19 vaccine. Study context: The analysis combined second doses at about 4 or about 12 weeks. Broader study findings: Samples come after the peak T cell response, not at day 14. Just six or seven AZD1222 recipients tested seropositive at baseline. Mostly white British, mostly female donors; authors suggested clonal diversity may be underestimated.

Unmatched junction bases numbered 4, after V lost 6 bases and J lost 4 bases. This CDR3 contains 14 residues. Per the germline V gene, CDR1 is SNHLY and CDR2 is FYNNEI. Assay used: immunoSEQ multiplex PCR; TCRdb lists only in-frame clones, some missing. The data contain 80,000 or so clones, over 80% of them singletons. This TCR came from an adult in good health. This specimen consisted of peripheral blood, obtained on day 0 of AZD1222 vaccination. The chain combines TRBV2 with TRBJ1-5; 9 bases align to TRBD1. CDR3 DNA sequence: TGTGCCAGCAGCGGGGACAGGGTAAATCAGCCCCAGCATTTT. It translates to CASSGDRVNQPQHF.